The present T cell receptor beta chain was sequenced within a study of shared clonotypes between healthy human individuals. Several immunoSEQ plates received, in even portions, the genomic DNA of each subset. Clones were read by immunoSEQ multiplex PCR, and TCRdb kept only the in-frame ones, dropping some. Of some 1 million clones listed, about 77% were seen once; the top ten hold over 1.3%. In the case of this clone: What it recognizes is unknown.

The length of the CDR3 is 13 residues. Germline CDR1 and CDR2: GTSNPN and SVGIG (reference sequence). The ends lost 4 bases at V and 8 bases at J; junction bases unmatched: 5. Study-level points and caveats: As a rule, naive subsets had a larger estimated richness than memory subsets.

The chain couples TRBV30 to TRBJ1-6, with 7 bases that match TRBD1. Input material: memory CD4+ T cells sorted from blood. Subset specified: CD45RA-negative fraction. The clonotype comes from a man in his late teens or twenties in good health. This chain's CDR3 is CAWNRGSDSPLHF. The CDR3 DNA reads TGTGCCTGGAACAGGGGATCGGATTCACCCCTCCACTTT.